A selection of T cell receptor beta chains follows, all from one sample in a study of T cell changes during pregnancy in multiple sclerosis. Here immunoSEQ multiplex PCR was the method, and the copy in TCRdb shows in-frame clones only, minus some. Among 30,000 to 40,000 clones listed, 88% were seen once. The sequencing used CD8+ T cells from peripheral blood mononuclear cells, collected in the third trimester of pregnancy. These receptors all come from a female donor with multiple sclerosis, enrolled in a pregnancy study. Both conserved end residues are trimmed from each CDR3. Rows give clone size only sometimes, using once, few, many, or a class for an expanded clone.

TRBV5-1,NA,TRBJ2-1,ASSLVEGRWVKNEQF
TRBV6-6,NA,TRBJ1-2,ASRPGQGATGYT
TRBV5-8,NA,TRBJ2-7,ASSSRTGLGSLDEQY
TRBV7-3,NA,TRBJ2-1,ASSPYSTPSNEQF
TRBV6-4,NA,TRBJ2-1,ASSGGTSDYNEQF
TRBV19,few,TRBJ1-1,ASSPEGLTNTEAF
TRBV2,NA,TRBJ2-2,ASSWETGGSKGNTGELF
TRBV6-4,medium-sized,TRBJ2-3,ASSDSSGGADTQY
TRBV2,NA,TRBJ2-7,ASSPPDIYEQY
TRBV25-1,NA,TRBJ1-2,ASSEPGTGVSYGYT
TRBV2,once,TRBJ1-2,ASSEDRGQVYGYT
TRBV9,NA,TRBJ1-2,ASSGVRTGKGVNYGYT
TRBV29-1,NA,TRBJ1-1,SAAADRESNTEAF
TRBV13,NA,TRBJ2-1,ASSLSESSYNEQF
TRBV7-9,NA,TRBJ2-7,ASSSHSGTVPYEQY
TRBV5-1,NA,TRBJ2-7,ASRGTGPREQY
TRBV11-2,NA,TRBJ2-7,ASSFSGGVDEQY
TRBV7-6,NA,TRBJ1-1,ASSLGGEGAFRAF
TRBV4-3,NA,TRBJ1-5,ASSQGTGNQPQH
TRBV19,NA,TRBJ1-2,ASKAPGGGYT
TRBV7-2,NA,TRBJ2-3,ASSLIGGGDTQY